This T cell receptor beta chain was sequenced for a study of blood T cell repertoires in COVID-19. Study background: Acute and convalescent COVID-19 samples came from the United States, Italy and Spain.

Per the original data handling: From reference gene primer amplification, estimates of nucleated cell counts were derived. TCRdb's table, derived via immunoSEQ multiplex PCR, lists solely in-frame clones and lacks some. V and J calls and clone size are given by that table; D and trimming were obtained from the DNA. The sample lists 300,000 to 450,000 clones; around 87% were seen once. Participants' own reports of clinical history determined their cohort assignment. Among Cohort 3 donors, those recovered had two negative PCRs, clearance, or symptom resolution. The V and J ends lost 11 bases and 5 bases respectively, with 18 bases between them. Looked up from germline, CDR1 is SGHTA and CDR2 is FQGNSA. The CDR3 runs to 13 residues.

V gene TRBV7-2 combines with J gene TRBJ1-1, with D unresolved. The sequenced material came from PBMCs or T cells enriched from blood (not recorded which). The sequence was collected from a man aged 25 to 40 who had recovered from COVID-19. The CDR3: CARTAQIGTEAFF. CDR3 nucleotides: TGTGCCCGAACAGCACAGATAGGAACTGAAGCTTTCTTT.